One and the same sample provided the 10 T cell receptor beta chains below, sequenced in a study of CD8+ T cells in alopecia areata. Treatment here: oral pan-JAK inhibitor, 5-10 mg twice daily. The authors extracted RNA and reverse transcribed it into cDNA as the sequencing template. Data came from immunoSEQ multiplex PCR; TCRdb stores just in-frame clones and leaves some out. The table shows 85,000 to 110,000 clones, with over 75% occurring only once. Sequences were derived from CD8+ T cells sorted from blood, sampled at approximately week 30, from a patient treated with tofacitinib. Receptors were obtained from a human donor with alopecia areata.

The CDR3 loop reads CASSRDFSNTEAFF. DNA of the CDR3: TGCGCCAGCAGCCGGGACTTCTCGAACACTGAAGCTTTCTTT. The V call is TRBV10-1, the J call TRBJ1-1; possibly TRBD1 for D (5 bases). Between the trimmed V and J ends, which lost 6 bases and 1 base, there was a span of 12 bases. The CDR3 spans 14 residues. Germline assignment: CDR1 WNHNN and CDR2 SYGVQD (reference sequence).

This clone has a handful of counts. The CDR3 nucleotides are TGCAGCGTTGAAGTGGCAGGGGGCTCCTACGAGCAGTACTTC. This sequence encodes CSVEVAGGSYEQYF. This sequence joins TRBV29-1 and TRBJ2-7, with 7 bases identical to TRBD1. This CDR3 contains 14 residues. V lost 1 base and J lost 0; bases outside the gene matches: 3. Germline V gene sequence: CDR1 SQVTM, CDR2 ANQGSEA.

V usage is TRBV19 and J usage is TRBJ2-7, with D perhaps TRBD1 (5 bases). V lost 5 bases to trimming and J lost 0 bases, with 17 bases between them. The CDR3 contains 16 residues. Germline CDR1 LNHDA, CDR2 SQIVND (reference sequence). CDR3 DNA: TGTGCCAGTAGTCCGTTCGACAGCCCAAGCTCCTACGAGCAGTACTTC. This sequence encodes CASSPFDSPSSYEQYF.

The chain combines TRBV27 with TRBJ1-2, with 7 bases that match TRBD1. CDR3 length: 18 amino acids. With 2 bases clipped from V and 8 bases from J, the junction kept 20 bases outside the gene matches. The germline V gene encodes CDR1 MNHEY and CDR2 SMNVEV (reference sequence). The CDR3 loop reads CASSLRGPDREYKKGYTF. CDR3 DNA: TGTGCCAGCAGTTTAAGGGGCCCAGACAGGGAGTATAAGAAGGGCTACACCTTC.

V and J are TRBV27 and TRBJ2-3, with 8 bases fitting TRBD2. CDR1 and CDR2 (germline): MNHEY, SMNVEV (reference sequence). The ends lost 8 bases at V and 0 bases at J; junction bases unmatched: 10. The CDR3 totals 16 residues. The CDR3 coding sequence is TGTGCCAGCCTCGATTTCGGGGGGGAAAGCACAGATACGCAGTATTTT. Amino acids: CASLDFGGESTDTQYF.

This chain connects TRBV29-1 to TRBJ1-2; D might be TRBD1 (5 bases). The CDR3 is 14 residues long. CDR1 is SQVTM, CDR2 ANQGSEA, per germline. The V gene lost 8 bases and the J gene lost 1 base, with 17 bases spanning the gap. The CDR3 bases are TGCAGCACGGGACCTCCTTTTATTAACTATGGCTACACCTTC. Translated: CSTGPPFINYGYTF.

This clone was detected only once. The chain joins TRBV10-3 to TRBJ2-1; D is tentatively TRBD1 or TRBD2 (5 bases each). With 3 bases removed from V and 15 bases from J, the gap between germline ends came to 18 bases. Germline V CDR1 and CDR2: ENHRY, SYGVKD. There are 13 residues in the CDR3. The DNA for the CDR3 is TGTGCCATCAGTGAAGGGGCGGGCACGAATCGGTTCTTC. Its translation: CAISEGAGTNRFF.

The chain couples TRBV5-1 to TRBJ1-1, with TRBD1 identical over 8 bases. Trimming took 4 bases from V and 1 from J; bases not matched to a gene: 6. The CDR3 spans 15 residues. Germline CDR1 SGHRS, CDR2 YFSETQ. The chain's CDR3 is CASSQRQGSNTEAFF. CDR3 coding DNA: TGCGCCAGCAGCCAAAGACAGGGGTCGAACACTGAAGCTTTCTTT.

The gene calls are TRBV5-1 and TRBJ2-7, with TRBD1 matching over 7 bases. V shed 5 bases, J shed 3 bases, and the junction held 2 bases outside the gene matches. The CDR3 has 12 amino acids. CDR1 is SGHRS and CDR2 is YFSETQ in the germline V gene. The CDR3 sequence: CASRGDSYEQYF. CDR3 nucleotide sequence: TGCGCCAGCAGAGGGGACAGCTACGAGCAGTACTTC.

The chain couples TRBV6-6 to TRBJ2-3; tentatively, D is TRBD2 (5 bases). V was clipped by 8 bases and J by 8 bases, with 14 bases between them. Germline CDR1 MNHNY, CDR2 SVGAGI (reference sequence). The CDR3 spans 12 residues. The CDR3 protein is CASHTTRGTQYF. As DNA, the CDR3 is TGTGCCAGCCACACAACTCGGGGTACGCAGTATTTT.